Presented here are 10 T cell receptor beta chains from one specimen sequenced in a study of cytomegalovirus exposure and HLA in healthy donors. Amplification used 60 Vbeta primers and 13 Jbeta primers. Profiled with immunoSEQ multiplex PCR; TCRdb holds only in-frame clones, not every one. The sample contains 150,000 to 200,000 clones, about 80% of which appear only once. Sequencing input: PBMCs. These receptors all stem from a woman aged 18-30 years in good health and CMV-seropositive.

In nucleotides, the CDR3 is TGTGCCAGCAGCCGAACGAACACCGGGACAGCGAACACCGGGGAGCTGTTTTTT. Its translation is CASSRTNTGTANTGELFF. The chain employs TRBV7-3 and TRBJ2-2; 7 positions match TRBD1. Looked up from germline, CDR1 is SGHTA and CDR2 is FQGTGA. There are 18 residues in the CDR3. The trim removed 5 bases at V and 0 bases at J, leaving 12 bases unmatched.

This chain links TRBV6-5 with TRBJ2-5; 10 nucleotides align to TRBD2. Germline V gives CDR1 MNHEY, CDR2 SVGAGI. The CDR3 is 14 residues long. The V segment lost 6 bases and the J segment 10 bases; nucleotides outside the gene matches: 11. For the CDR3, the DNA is TGTGCCAGCAGGCTAGCGGGGGCAGCCTACGGCCAGTACTTC. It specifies CASRLAGAAYGQYF.

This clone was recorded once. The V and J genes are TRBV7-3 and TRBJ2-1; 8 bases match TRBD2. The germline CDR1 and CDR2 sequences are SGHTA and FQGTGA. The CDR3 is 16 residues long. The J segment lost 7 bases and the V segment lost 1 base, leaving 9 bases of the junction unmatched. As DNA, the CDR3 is TGTGCCAGCAGCTTAATGGGCCCAGCGGGGGCTAATGAGCAGTTCTTC. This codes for CASSLMGPAGANEQFF. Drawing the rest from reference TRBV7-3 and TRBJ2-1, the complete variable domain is GAGVSQTPSNKVTEKGKYVELRCDPISGHTALYWYRQSLGQGPEFLIYFQGTGAADDSGLPNDRFFAVRPEGSVSTLKIQRTERGDSAVYLCASSLMGPAGANEQFFGPGTRLTVL.

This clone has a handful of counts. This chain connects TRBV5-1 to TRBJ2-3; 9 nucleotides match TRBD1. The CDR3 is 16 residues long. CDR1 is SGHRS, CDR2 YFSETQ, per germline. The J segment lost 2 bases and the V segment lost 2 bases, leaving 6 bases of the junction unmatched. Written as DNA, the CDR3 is TGCGCCAGCAGCTTATCCGGGACAGGGTTCACAGATACGCAGTATTTT. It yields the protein CASSLSGTGFTDTQYF.

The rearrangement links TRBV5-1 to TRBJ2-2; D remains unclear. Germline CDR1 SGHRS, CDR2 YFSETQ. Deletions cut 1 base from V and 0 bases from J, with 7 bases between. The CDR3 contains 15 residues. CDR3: CASSLSQTNTGELFF. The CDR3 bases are TGCGCCAGCAGCTTGTCCCAAACGAACACCGGGGAGCTGTTTTTT.

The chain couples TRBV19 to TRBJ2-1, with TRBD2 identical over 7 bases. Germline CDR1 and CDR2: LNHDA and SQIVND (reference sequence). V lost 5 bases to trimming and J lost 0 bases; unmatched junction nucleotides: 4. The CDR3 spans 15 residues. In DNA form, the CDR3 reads TGTGCCAGTAGTTGGGGGGGGAGCTCCTACAATGAGCAGTTCTTC. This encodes CASSWGGSSYNEQFF.

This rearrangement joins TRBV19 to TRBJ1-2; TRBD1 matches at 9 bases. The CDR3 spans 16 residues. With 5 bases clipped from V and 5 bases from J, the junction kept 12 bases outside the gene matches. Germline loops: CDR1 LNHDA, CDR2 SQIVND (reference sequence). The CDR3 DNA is TGTGCCAGTAGTTATCCGGGACAGGGTTTTTGGTATGGCTACACCTTC. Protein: CASSYPGQGFWYGYTF.

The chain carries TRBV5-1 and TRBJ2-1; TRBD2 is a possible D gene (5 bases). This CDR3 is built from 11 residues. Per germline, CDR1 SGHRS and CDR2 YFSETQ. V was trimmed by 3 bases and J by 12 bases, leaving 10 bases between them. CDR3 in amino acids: CASSSGRGQFF. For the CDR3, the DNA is TGCGCCAGCAGCTCTGGACGGGGGCAGTTCTTC.

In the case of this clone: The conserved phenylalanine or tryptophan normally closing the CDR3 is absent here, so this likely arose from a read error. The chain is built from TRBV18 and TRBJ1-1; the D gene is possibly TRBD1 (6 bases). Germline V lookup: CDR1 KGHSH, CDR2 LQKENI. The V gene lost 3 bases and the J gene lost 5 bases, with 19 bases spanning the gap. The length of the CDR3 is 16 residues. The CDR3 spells CASSPSGGADWTEAFL. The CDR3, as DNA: TGTGCCAGCTCACCGAGCGGGGGGGCGGATTGGACTGAAGCTTTCCTT.

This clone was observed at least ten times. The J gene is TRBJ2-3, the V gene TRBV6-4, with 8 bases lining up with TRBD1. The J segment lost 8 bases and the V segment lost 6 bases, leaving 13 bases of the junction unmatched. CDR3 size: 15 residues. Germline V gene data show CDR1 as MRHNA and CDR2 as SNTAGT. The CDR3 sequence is CASRRGRGREGTQYF. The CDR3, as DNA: TGTGCCAGCAGGCGGGGCAGGGGGCGCGAGGGTACGCAGTATTTT.